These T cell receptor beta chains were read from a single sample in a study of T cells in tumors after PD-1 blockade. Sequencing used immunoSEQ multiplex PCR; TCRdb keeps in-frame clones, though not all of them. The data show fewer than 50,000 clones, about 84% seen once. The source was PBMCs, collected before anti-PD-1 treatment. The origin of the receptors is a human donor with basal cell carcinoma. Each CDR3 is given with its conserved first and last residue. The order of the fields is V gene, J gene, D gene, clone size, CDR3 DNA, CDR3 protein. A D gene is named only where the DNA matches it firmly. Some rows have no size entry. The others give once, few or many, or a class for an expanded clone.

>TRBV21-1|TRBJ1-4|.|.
TGTGCCAGCAGCAAAGGGTCCAGGGCTGGGTGCAAACTGTTTTTT
CASSKGSRAGCKLFF
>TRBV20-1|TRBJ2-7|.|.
TGCAGTGCTAGGTACAGCTACGAGCAGTACTTC
CSARYSYEQYF
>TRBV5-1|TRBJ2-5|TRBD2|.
TGCGCCAGCAGCTTGGCCCCGACTAGCGGGGGCGACAACTTC
CASSLAPTSGGDNF
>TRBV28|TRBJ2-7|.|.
TGTGCCAGTGGGGGTGGGCAGGGAAGCTCCTGGCTCTACGAGCAGTACTTC
CASGGGQGSSWLYEQYF
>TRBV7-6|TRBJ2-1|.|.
TGTGCCAGCAGCTTAGAGGGGAGAGGCGTATACAATGAGCAGTTCTTC
CASSLEGRGVYNEQFF
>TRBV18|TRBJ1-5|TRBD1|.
TGTGCCAGCCAACAGGGGGCGGGCAATCAGCCCCAGCATTTT
CASQQGAGNQPQHF
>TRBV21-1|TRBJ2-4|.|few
TGTGCCAGCAGCAAAGAGGTTTTAATCGGCCAAGCCAAAAACATTCAGTACTTC
CASSKEVLIGQAKNIQYF
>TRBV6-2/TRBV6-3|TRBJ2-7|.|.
TGTGCCAGCAGTTCGCTATCACAGGGATGGTCCTACGAGCAGTACTTC
CASSSLSQGWSYEQYF
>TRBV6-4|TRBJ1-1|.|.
TGTGCCAGCAGTGCAGAATCTAGTTCTGAAGCTTTCTTT
CASSAESSSEAFF
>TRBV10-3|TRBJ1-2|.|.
TGTGCCATCAGTCAAGAAGACAGGAACCTCTATGGCTACACCTTC
CAISQEDRNLYGYTF
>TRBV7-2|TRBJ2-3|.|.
TGTGCCAGCAGCTCGGGGGCGGGGTGGAGAGATACGCAGTATTTT
CASSSGAGWRDTQYF
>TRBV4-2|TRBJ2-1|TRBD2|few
TGTGCCAGCAGCCAAGATGGGCTAGCGGGGTACAATGAGCAGTTCTTC
CASSQDGLAGYNEQFF
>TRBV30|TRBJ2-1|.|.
TGTGCCTGGAGTGTGGCGGACAGTAAAAAGTTCTTC
CAWSVADSKKFF
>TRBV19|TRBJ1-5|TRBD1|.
TGTGCCAGTAGTAGAGGGACAGGGGCAGTGGGCAATCAGCCCCAGCATTTT
CASSRGTGAVGNQPQHF
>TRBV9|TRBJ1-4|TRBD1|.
TGTGCCAGCAGCGCGACAGGGGGCTTTGAAAAACTGTTTTTT
CASSATGGFEKLFF
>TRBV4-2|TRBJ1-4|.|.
TGTGCCAGCAGCCAAGGGTTATCGGGAGATGAAAAACTGTTTTTT
CASSQGLSGDEKLFF
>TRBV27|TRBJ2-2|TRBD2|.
TGTGCCAGCAGCCTGACTAGCGGGGTGGCCGGGGAGCTGTTTTTT
CASSLTSGVAGELFF
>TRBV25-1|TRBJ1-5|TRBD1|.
TGTGCCAGCAGTGAATCCACAGGGACAGATAGCAATCAGCCCCAGCATTTT
CASSESTGTDSNQPQHF
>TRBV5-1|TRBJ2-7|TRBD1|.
TGCGCCAGCAGTTCGGCCGGGACAGACTACGAGCAGTACTTC
CASSSAGTDYEQYF
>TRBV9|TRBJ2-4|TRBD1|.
TGTGCCAGCAGCGCGAAGACAGGGGCCAAAAACATTCAGTACTTC
CASSAKTGAKNIQYF
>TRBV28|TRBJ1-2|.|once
TGTGCCAGCAGTTCCGACGGGCCAAAGTATGGCTACACCTTC
CASSSDGPKYGYTF
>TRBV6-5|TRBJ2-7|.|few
TGTGCCAGCAGTAAGGAGGCCCAGTCCTACGAGCAGTACTTC
CASSKEAQSYEQYF
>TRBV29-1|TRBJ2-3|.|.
TGCAGCGTTAAGGGATACGGCACAGATACGCAGTATTTT
CSVKGYGTDTQYF
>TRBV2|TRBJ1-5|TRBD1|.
TGTGCCAGCAGGGCGGCCACAGGGGGCAATCAGCCCCAGCATTTT
CASRAATGGNQPQHF
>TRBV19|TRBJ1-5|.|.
TGTGCCAGTAAGAGAGCGCCAGGGACCCCCAATCAGCCCCAGCATTTT
CASKRAPGTPNQPQHF
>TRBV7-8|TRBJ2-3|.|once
TGTGCCAGCAGCTTAGTCAGGGGCCTCACAGATACGCAGTATTTT
CASSLVRGLTDTQYF
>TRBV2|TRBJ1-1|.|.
TGTGCCAGCAGTGAACAGGGGCAGAACACTGAAGCTTTCTTT
CASSEQGQNTEAFF
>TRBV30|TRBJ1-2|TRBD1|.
TGTGCCTGGAGGACCATCAGGGGGCAGACGTATGGCTACACCTTC
CAWRTIRGQTYGYTF
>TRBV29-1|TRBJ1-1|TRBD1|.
TGCAGCGTGAGACAGGGGTATGGGGGAATCACTGAAGCTTTCTTT
CSVRQGYGGITEAFF
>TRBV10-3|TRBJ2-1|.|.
TGTGCCATCAGTGAGTCGATTGGCAATGAGCAGTTCTTC
CAISESIGNEQFF
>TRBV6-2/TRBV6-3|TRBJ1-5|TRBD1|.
TGTGCCAGCAGGCCTACAGGGGGTGGAAATCAGCCCCAGCATTTT
CASRPTGGGNQPQHF
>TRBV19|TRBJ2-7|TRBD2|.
TGTGCCAGTAGTATAATGGCGGGGGGATCCTACGAGCAGTACTTC
CASSIMAGGSYEQYF
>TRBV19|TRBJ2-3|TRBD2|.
TGTGCCAGTAGCCCTATAGAGGGAGGGGTAGTTACGCAGTATTTT
CASSPIEGGVVTQYF
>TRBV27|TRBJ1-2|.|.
TGTGCCAGCAAGACAGGACATGGCTACACCTTC
CASKTGHGYTF
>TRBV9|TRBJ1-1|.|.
TGTGCCAGCAGCGTAGGAGGGTGGTCGACTGAAGCTTTCTTT
CASSVGGWSTEAFF
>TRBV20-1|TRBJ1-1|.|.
TGCAGTGTTTCAGTCAGATCTGAAGCTTTCTTT
CSVSVRSEAFF
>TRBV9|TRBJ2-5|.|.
TGTGCCAGCAGCATTAATTTGGGGGTTCAAGAGACCCAGTACTTC
CASSINLGVQETQYF
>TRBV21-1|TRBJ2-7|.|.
TGTGCCAGCAGCAAAGGTCTAGCGGAGAGAATTTACGAGCAGTACTTC
CASSKGLAERIYEQYF
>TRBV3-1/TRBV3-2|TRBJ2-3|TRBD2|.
TGTGCCAGCAGCCATTCGAGCGGGGGGGCTGCGACAGATACGCAGTATTTT
CASSHSSGGAATDTQYF
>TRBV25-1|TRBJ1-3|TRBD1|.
TGTGCCAGCAGTATAGGGACAGGGGGGCCTGGAAACACCATATATTTT
CASSIGTGGPGNTIYF
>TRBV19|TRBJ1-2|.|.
TGTGCCAGTAGGGTACAGGTTCGGGGCACTAACTATGGCTACACCTTC
CASRVQVRGTNYGYTF